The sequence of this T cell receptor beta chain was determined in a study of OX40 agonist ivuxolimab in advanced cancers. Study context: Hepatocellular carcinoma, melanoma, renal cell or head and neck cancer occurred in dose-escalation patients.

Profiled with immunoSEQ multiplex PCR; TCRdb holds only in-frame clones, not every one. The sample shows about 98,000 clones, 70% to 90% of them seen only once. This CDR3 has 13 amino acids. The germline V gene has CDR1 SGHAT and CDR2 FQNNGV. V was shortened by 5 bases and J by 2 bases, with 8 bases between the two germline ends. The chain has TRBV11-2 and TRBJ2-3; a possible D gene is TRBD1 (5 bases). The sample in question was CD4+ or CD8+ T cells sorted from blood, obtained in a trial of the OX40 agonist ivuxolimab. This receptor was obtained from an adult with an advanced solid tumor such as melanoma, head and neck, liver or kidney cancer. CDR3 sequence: CASSQGATDTQYF. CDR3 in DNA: TGTGCCAGCAGCCAAGGGGCCACAGATACGCAGTATTTT.